This TCR beta chain was profiled in a study of identical twins. Germline values: CDR1 ENHRY, CDR2 SYGVKD. V gave up 5 bases and J gave up 6 bases; unmatched junction bases: 11. The CDR3 consists of 16 residues. One entry per CDR3 protein, called by TCRdb with MiXCR from the 5' RACE reads. The repertoire has approximately 530,000 distinct CDR3 sequences, around 24% of them found once; the top ten carry more than 0.4%. Healthy Caucasians provided all donations. These records were also assigned to another study, of yellow fever vaccine responses in identical twins.

The source is a woman in her late teens or twenties in good health. The rearrangement uses TRBV10-3 and TRBJ2-2, with TRBD1 matching over 8 bases. Specimen: CD4+ T cells sorted from blood. Here the CDR3 reads CAISPGQGRVSGELFF. In DNA form, the CDR3 reads TGTGCCATCAGTCCAGGACAGGGTCGCGTTTCCGGGGAGCTGTTTTTT.